This T cell receptor (beta chain) was identified during a study of cytomegalovirus exposure and HLA in healthy donors. Study overall: Earlier sequencing of approximately 180 million T cells yielded approximately 120 million unique TCR beta sequences. The Caucasian-associated ancestry cluster contained more than 75% of the approximately 390 genotyped donors.

As to this clone: Antigen specificity is unknown.

It was with 60 Vbeta and 13 Jbeta primers that the PCR ran. Sequenced by immunoSEQ multiplex PCR; TCRdb stores in-frame clones only, minus some. The sample records 200,000 to 250,000 clones, about 84% being singletons. Broader study findings: The study had only CMV serostatus as immune exposure information.

The CDR3 covers 15 residues. Germline V CDR1 and CDR2: MDHEN, SYDVKM. With 5 bases removed from V and 3 bases from J, the gap between germline ends came to 16 bases. V gene TRBV28 combines with J gene TRBJ1-1, with D possibly matching TRBD1 (6 bases). The sample was PBMCs. This receptor was obtained from a human donor in good health. The CDR3 spells CASSPSAGAHTEAFF. The CDR3 DNA reads TGTGCCAGCAGTCCCTCAGCAGGGGCGCACACTGAAGCTTTCTTT.